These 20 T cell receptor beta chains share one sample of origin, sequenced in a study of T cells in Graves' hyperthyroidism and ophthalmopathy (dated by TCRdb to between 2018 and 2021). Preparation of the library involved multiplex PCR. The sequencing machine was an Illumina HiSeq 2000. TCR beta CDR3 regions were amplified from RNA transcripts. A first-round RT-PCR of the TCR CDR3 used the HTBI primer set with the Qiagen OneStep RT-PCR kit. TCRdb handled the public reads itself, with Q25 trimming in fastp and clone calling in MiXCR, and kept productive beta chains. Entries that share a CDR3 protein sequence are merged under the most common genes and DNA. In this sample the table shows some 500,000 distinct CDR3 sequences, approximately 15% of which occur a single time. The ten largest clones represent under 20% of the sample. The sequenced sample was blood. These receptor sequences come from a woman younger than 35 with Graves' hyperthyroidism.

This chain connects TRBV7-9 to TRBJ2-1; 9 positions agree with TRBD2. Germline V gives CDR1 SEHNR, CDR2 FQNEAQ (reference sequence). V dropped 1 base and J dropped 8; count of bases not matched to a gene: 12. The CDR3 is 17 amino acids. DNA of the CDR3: TGTGCCAGCAGCTTAGGGTGGTTTGCGGGAGGGGAGGATGAGCAGTTCTTC. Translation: CASSLGWFAGGEDEQFF.

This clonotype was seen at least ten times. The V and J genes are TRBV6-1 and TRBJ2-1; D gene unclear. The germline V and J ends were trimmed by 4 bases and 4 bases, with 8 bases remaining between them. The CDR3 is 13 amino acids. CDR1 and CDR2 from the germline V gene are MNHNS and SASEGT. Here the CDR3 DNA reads TGTGCCAGCAGTGCGACGGAATACAATGAGCAGTTCTTC. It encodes CASSATEYNEQFF.

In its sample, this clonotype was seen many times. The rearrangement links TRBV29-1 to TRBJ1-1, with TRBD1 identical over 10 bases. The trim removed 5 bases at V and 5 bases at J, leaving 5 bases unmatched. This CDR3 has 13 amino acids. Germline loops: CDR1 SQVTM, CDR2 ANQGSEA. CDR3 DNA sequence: TGCAGCGTTCCGACAGGGGGCACGACTGAAGCTTTCTTT. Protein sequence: CSVPTGGTTEAFF.

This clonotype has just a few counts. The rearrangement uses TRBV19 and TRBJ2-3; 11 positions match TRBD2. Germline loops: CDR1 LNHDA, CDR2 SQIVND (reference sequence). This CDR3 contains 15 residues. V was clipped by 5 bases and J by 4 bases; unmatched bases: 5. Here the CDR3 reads CASSPTSGSPDTQYF. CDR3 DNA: TGTGCCAGTAGTCCTACTAGCGGGAGCCCAGATACGCAGTATTTT.

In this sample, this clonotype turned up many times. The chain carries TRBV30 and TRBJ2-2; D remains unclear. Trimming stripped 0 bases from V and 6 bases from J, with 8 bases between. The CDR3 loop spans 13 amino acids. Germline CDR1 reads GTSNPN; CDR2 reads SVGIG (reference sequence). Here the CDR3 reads CAWSVLGSGELFF. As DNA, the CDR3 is TGTGCCTGGAGTGTACTGGGATCCGGGGAGCTGTTTTTT.

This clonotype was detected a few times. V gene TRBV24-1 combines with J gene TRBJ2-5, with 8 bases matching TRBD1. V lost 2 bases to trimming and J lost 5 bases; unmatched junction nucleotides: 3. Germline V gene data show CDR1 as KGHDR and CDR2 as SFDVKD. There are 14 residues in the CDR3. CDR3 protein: CATSDWTGHETQYF. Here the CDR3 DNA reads TGTGCCACCAGTGATTGGACAGGGCACGAGACCCAGTACTTC.

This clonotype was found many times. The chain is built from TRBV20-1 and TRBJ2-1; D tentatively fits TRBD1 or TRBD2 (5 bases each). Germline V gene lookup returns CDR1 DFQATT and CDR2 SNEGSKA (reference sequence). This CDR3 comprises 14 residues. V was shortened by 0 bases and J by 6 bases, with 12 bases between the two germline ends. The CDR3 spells CSAREPARGNEQFF. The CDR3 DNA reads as TGCAGTGCTAGAGAACCAGCGAGGGGCAATGAGCAGTTCTTC.

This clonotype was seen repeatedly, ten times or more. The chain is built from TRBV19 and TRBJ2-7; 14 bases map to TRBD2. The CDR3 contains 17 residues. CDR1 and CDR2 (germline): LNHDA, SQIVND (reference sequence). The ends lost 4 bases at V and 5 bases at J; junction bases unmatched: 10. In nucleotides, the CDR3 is TGTGCCAGTAGTAGCGGGACTAGCGGGAGTTTGTCGGACGAGCAGTACTTC. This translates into CASSSGTSGSLSDEQYF.

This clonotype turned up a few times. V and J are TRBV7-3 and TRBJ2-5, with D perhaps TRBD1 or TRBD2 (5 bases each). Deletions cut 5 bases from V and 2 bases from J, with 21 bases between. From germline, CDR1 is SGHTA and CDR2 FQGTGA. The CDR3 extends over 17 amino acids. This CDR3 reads CASSPLGRAWGQETQYF. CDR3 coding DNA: TGTGCCAGCAGCCCCTTGGGGCGGGCTTGGGGTCAAGAGACCCAGTACTTC. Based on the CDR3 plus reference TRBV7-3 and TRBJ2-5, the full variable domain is GAGVSQTPSNKVTEKGKYVELRCDPISGHTALYWYRQSLGQGPEFLIYFQGTGAADDSGLPNDRFFAVRPEGSVSTLKIQRTERGDSAVYLCASSPLGRAWGQETQYFGPGTRLLVL.

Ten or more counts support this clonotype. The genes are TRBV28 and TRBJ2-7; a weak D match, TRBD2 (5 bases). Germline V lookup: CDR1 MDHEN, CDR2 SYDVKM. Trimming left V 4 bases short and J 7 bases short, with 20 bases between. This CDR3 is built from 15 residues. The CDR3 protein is CASSSPTATRLEQYF. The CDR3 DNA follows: TGTGCCAGCAGTTCGCCAACAGCTACTAGGCTGGAGCAGTACTTC.

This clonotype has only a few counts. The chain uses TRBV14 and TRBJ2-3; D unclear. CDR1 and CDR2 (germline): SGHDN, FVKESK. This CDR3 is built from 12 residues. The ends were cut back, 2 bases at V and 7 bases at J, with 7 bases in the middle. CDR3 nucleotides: TGTGCCAGCAGCCAACTGTCACATACGCAGTATTTT. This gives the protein CASSQLSHTQYF. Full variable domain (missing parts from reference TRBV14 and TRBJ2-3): EAGVTQFPSHSVIEKGQTVTLRCDPISGHDNLYWYRRVMGKEIKFLLHFVKESKQDESGMPNNRFLAERTGGTYSTLKVQPAELEDSGVYFCASSQLSHTQYFGPGTRLTVL.

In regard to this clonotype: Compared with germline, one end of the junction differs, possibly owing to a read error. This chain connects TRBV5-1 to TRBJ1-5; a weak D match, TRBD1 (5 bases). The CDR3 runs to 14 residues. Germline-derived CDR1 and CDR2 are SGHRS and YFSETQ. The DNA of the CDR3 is TGCGCCAGCAGCTTTGGGACTAGCGATCAGCCCCAGCATTTT. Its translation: CASSFGTSDQPQHF.

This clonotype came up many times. The CDR3 loop reads CAWSVVAKNIQYF. The CDR3 bases are TGTGCCTGGAGTGTAGTAGCCAAAAACATTCAGTACTTC. The chain joins TRBV30 to TRBJ2-4; D is uncertain. V shed 0 bases and J shed 0 bases, with 3 bases lying between them. The CDR3 spans 13 residues. Germline CDR1 and CDR2: GTSNPN and SVGIG (reference sequence).

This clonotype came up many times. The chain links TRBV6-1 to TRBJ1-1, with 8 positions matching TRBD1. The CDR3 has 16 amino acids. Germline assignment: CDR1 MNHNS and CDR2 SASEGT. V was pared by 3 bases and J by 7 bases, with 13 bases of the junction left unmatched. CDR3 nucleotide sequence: TGTGCCAGCAGTGAGGCCTTGGGACAGGCCCACCGTGAAGCTTTCTTT. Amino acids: CASSEALGQAHREAFF.

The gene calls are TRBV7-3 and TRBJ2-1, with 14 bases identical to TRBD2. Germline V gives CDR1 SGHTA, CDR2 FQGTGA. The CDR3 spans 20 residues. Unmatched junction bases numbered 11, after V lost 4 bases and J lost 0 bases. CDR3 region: CASSSTYGTSGRSSYNEQFF. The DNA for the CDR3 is TGTGCCAGCAGCTCCACATATGGGACTAGCGGGAGAAGCTCCTACAATGAGCAGTTCTTC.

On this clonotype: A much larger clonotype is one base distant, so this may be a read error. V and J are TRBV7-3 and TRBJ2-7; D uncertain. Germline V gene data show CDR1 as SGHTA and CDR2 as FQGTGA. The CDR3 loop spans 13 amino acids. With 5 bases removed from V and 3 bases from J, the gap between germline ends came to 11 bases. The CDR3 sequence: CASSKRASYEQYV. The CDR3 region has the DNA TGTGCCAGCAGCAAGAGAGCCAGCTACGAGCAGTACGTC.

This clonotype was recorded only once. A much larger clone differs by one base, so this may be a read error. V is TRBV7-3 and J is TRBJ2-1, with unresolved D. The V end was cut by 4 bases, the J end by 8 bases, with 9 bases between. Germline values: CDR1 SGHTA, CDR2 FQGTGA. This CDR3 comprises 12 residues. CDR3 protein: CASSSRAYEQFF. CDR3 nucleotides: TGTGCCAGCAGCTCACGGGCGTATGAGCAGTTCTTC.

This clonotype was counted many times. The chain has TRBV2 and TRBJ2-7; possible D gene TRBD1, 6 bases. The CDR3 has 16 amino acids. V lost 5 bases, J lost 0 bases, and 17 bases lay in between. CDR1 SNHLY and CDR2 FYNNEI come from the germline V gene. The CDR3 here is CASSPRGRTTSYEQYF. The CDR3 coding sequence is TGTGCCAGCAGTCCCAGGGGCCGCACTACCTCCTACGAGCAGTACTTC.

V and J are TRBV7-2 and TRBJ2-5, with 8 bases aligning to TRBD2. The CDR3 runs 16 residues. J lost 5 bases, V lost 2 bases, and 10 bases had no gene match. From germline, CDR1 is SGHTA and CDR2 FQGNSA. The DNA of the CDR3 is TGTGCCAGCAGCTTACAGGGACTAGGGCCGGGGGAGACCCAGTACTTC. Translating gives CASSLQGLGPGETQYF. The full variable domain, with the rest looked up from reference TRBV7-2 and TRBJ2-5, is GAGVSQSPSNKVTEKGKDVELRCDPISGHTALYWYRQSLGQGLEFLIYFQGNSAPDKSGLPSDRFSAERTGGSVSTLTIQRTQQEDSAVYLCASSLQGLGPGETQYFGPGTRLLVL.

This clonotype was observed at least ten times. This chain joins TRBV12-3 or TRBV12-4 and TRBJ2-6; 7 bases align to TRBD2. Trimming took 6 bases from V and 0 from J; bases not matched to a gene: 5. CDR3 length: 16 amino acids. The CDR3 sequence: CASRKAGDSGANVLTF. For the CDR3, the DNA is TGTGCCAGCAGAAAGGCGGGGGACTCTGGGGCCAACGTCCTGACTTTC.